This T cell receptor beta chain was recovered during a study of T cell clones after liver transplantation. The overall study: Post-transplant blood was tracked for graft-donor-reactive T cell clones identified in a pre-transplant mixed lymphocyte reaction.

Only in-frame clones appear in the TCRdb table, and some are missing; sequencing was by immunoSEQ multiplex PCR. The table lists some 9,200 clones, approximately 72% of them singletons. The germline V gene has CDR1 MNHEY and CDR2 SMNVEV (reference sequence). V lost 2 bases, J lost 4 bases, and 14 bases lay in between. This CDR3 spans 15 amino acids. Overall study findings and caveats: Post-transplant time points were not standardized, so conclusions are preliminary. A larger donor-reactive than third-party decline suggested partial antigen-specific deletion.

Notes on this clone: What it binds is not known.

This chain links TRBV27 with TRBJ1-1; D unclear. The clonotype originates from a human patient who received a liver transplant. Part of the T cells may come from the graft donor. The starting material was CD8+ T cells from blood, obtained at the approximately 15-month timepoint. CDR3 in DNA: TGTGCCAGCAGTTTAGGTGTGGGAGTTAGCACTGAAGCTTTCTTT. It translates to CASSLGVGVSTEAFF.